The present entry profiles one T cell receptor beta chain with its context. Its antigen is not identified. Measured with immunoSEQ multiplex PCR; TCRdb has only the in-frame clones, and not every one. The sample has around 560,000 clones; approximately 95% are singletons. Germline V CDR1 and CDR2: SGHNT, YYREEE (reference sequence). CDR3 length: 16 amino acids. V lost 3 bases, J lost 0 bases, and 10 bases lay in between. This sample is drawn from a study of shared clonotypes between healthy human individuals. Study details: In total, the donors were a couple of women and a few men aged 18 to 49.

The naive CD8 subset, CD45RO-negative cells positively selected for CCR7, excluded terminally differentiated effector memory CD45RA+ cells. Free of recent acute infections or vaccinations, the donors were healthy HIV-negative adults. All donors were Caucasian adults living in Nashville, Tennessee. Points from the study as a whole: Across subsets, estimated richness was generally greater for naive than for memory populations.

V is TRBV5-4 and J is TRBJ2-6; no clear D. The sequenced sample was naive CD8+ T cells sorted from blood. The sequence was collected from a woman in her thirties in good health. Here the CDR3 DNA reads TGTGCCAGCAGCTGGGTTCTGTCCTCTGGGGCCAACGTCCTGACTTTC. Its protein is CASSWVLSSGANVLTF.